This T cell receptor (beta chain) is from a study of blood T cell repertoires in COVID-19. For the study at large: Samples representing acute and convalescent COVID-19 were sourced from the United States, Italy and Spain. T cells, B-cell-depleted T cells, or PBMCs supplied cDNA or gDNA.

V gave up 0 bases and J gave up 1 base, with 21 bases separating them. Germline CDR1 and CDR2: WNHNN and SYGVQD (reference sequence). The CDR3 is 19 amino acids. Study processing details: For nucleated cells, counts were estimated from reference gene primer amplification. Sequencing was performed with immunoSEQ multiplex PCR; in TCRdb, only in-frame clones are kept and a portion is missing. V, J and clone size reflect that table, while D and trimming were determined from the DNA. The repertoire consists of around 120,000 clones, with 83% occurring once and the leading ten covering about 6%. The V gene is TRBV10-1, the J gene TRBJ1-1; D not certain. The source is a man older than 75 with active or convalescent COVID-19. Input material: peripheral blood. The chain's CDR3 is CASSESNKTPSEGNTEAFF. CDR3 DNA sequence: TGCGCCAGCAGTGAGTCTAATAAGACCCCCTCAGAGGGGAACACTGAAGCTTTCTTT.